This T cell receptor (beta chain) was identified in a study of regulatory T cells in long-lasting Graves disease. Comments on this clonotype: Its antigen is undetermined.

The study's findings and limits: Persistent disease preferred TRBV28, TRBJ1-2 and TRBJ2-5; new disease, TRBV20-1 and TRBJ2-1.

The TCR beta library used iRepertoire HTBI primers with Arm-PCR amplification of CDR3. TCRdb called the multiplex PCR reads again in MiXCR, with one record for every CDR3 protein. Among roughly 400,000 distinct CDR3 sequences, under 25% were seen once, and the ten largest hold under 25%. Trimming shortened V by 6 bases and J by 4 bases, and 15 bases separated the two germline ends. CDR3 length equals 14 residues. Germline CDR1 is ENHRY and CDR2 is SYGVKD. The time point: persistent/refractory GD, antithyroid drugs over 5 years with positive TRAb. After RNA was extracted from PBMCs, the TCR library was made from it.

This receptor was taken from a female donor with Graves disease. Specimen: peripheral blood mononuclear cells (PBMCs), collected when the disease was refractory, from a patient treated with antithyroid drugs. The chain combines TRBV10-3 with TRBJ1-1, with D perhaps matching TRBD1 (5 bases). This chain's CDR3 is CAIREQVGVTEAFF. The CDR3 DNA sequence: TGTGCCATCAGAGAACAGGTAGGGGTCACTGAAGCTTTCTTT.